This T cell receptor (beta chain) was captured by sequencing in a study of shared clonotypes between healthy human individuals. The assay ran at deep level. Using immunoSEQ multiplex PCR, the repertoire was profiled, and TCRdb retains in-frame clones only, with some absent. The sample records more than 850,000 clones, 78% being singletons. None of the donors, who were healthy HIV-negative adults, had recently had acute infections or vaccinations. Splitting of CD4+ cells produced CD45RA+ naive and CD45RA-negative memory subsets. The CDR3 is 15 amino acids. The germline V gene encodes CDR1 SGDLS and CDR2 YYNGEE. The V gene lost 0 bases and the J gene lost 1 base, with 8 bases spanning the gap. Worth noting for this clone: Distinct nucleotide sequences in the sample also encode this CDR3.

The source is a man aged 18 to 30 in good health. Some clones in this sample may be carry-over from other donors' samples. The chain couples TRBV9 to TRBJ2-1, with D possibly matching TRBD2 (5 bases). The source material was memory CD4+ T cells from PBMCs. Subset specified: CD45RA-negative fraction. DNA for the CDR3: TGTGCCAGCAGCGTAGTCTCGGGGTCCTACAATGAGCAGTTCTTC. Translated, it gives CASSVVSGSYNEQFF.